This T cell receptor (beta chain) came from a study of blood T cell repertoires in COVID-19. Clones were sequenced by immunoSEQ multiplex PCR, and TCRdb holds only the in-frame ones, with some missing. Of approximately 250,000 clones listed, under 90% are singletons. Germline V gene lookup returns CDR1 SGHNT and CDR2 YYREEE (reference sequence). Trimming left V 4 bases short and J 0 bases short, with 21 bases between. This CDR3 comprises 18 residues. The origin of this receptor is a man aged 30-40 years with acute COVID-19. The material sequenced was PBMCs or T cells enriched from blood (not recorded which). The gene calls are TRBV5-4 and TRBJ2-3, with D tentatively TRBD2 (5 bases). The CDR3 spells CASSLGPLGPGSTDTQYF. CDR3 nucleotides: TGTGCCAGCAGCCTAGGGCCTCTCGGTCCGGGAAGCACAGATACGCAGTATTTT.